This is a list of T cell receptor beta chains from one sample in a study of blood T cell repertoires in COVID-19. TCRdb keeps only in-frame clones here, not all; method: immunoSEQ multiplex PCR. There are some 240,000 clones in the sample; 80% occur only once, and approximately 6.6% lies in the top ten. The specimen was peripheral blood. The origin of the receptors is a woman between 65 and 79 years old with acute or convalescent COVID-19. Both conserved end residues are part of each CDR3. D genes are given only for firm matches. Some rows mark clone size as missing; the rest say once, few, many or name a class of expanded clone.

>-|-|TRBJ1-5|TRBV18|14
TGTGCCAGCTCACCAGACAGAAGCAATCAGCCCCAGCATTTT
CASSPDRSNQPQHF
>few|TRBD1|TRBJ1-1|TRBV4-1|16
TGCGCCAGCAGCCAAGGTCATGACAGGGGATCCCCTGAAGCTTTCTTT
CASSQGHDRGSPEAFF
>-|TRBD2|TRBJ2-3|TRBV29-1|13
TGCAGCGTTAGCGGGGGCCCCTCGGATACGCAGTATTTT
CSVSGGPSDTQYF
>-|-|TRBJ2-5|TRBV7-8|13
TGTGCCAGCAGATCTAACAGTCAAGAGACCCAGTACTTC
CASRSNSQETQYF
>few|TRBD1|TRBJ1-6|TRBV9|14
TGTGCCAGCAGCTTCGGACAGGGGACTTCACCCCTCCACTTT
CASSFGQGTSPLHF
>-|TRBD1|TRBJ1-6|TRBV30|16
TGTGCCTGGAGTGTACTCGAGACAGGGGGTTATTCACCCCTCCACTTT
CAWSVLETGGYSPLHF
>-|-|TRBJ1-1|TRBV7-2|15
TGTGCCAGCAGCCCCCGCCGGGTCCTGAACACTGAAGCTTTCTTT
CASSPRRVLNTEAFF
>-|TRBD1|TRBJ2-2|TRBV10-3|14
TGTGCCATCAGTAAGGACAGGGGACCCGGGGAGCTGTTTTTT
CAISKDRGPGELFF
>-|-|TRBJ2-5|TRBV4-3|15
TGCGCCAGCAGTCTCTCGTACTCCGGGAAAGAGACCCAGTACTTC
CASSLSYSGKETQYF
>few|TRBD2|TRBJ2-5|TRBV7-9|14
TGTGCCAGCAGCTTGGGGGGGTTAGGGAAGACCCAGTACTTC
CASSLGGLGKTQYF
>-|-|TRBJ2-3|TRBV30|16
TGTGCCTGGAGCCACAGATATCGGGGGTGGACAGATACGCAGTATTTT
CAWSHRYRGWTDTQYF
>-|-|TRBJ2-1|TRBV12-5|12
TGTGCTAGTGGTTTGGGACTAGTCCAGCAGTTCTTC
CASGLGLVQQFF
>-|-|TRBJ2-5|TRBV30|11
TGTGCCTGGAAATTAGAAGAGACCCAGTACTTC
CAWKLEETQYF
>-|-|TRBJ1-5|TRBV3-1/TRBV3-2|15
TGTGCCAGCAGCCAATCTTCTGGGCTCAATCAGCCCCAGCATTTT
CASSQSSGLNQPQHF
>-|TRBD1|TRBJ1-5|TRBV30|15
TGTGCCTGGAGTGGGATCCGGACAGGGGGACAGCCCCAGCATTTT
CAWSGIRTGGQPQHF
>-|TRBD1|TRBJ2-5|TRBV3-1/TRBV3-2|15
TGTGCCAGCAGCCCTCGAGGGGGCGACCGAGAGACCCAGTACTTC
CASSPRGGDRETQYF
>-|-|TRBJ2-5|TRBV29-1|12
TGCAGCGTTGCCAACGACGGGGAGACCCAGTACTTC
CSVANDGETQYF
>-|TRBD1|TRBJ2-7|TRBV11-2|15
TGTGCCAGCAGCCCATCCCGACAGGGGGGCTACGAGCAGTACTTC
CASSPSRQGGYEQYF
>-|-|TRBJ2-7|TRBV4-1|14
TGCGCCAGCAGCCAAGACGGCGGGAAATACGAGCAGTACTTC
CASSQDGGKYEQYF
>once|-|TRBJ2-5|TRBV5-1|13
TGCGCCAGCTTTGAGGGTATGAAAGAGACCCAGTACTTC
CASFEGMKETQYF
>-|TRBD2|TRBJ2-3|TRBV7-2|14
TGTGCCAGCACCCCAGCGGGGGCTCGAGATACGCAGTATTTT
CASTPAGARDTQYF
>-|TRBD2|TRBJ2-3|TRBV6-1|18
TGTGCCAGCAGTGAACTTCCTCGGAGCGGGGGGGCCGGAAATACGCAGTATTTT
CASSELPRSGGAGNTQYF
>-|TRBD1|TRBJ2-5|TRBV3-1/TRBV3-2|16
TGTGCCAGCAGCCTCCGGGACAGGGGGGGTGGAGAGACCCAGTACTTC
CASSLRDRGGGETQYF
>-|TRBD1|TRBJ1-2|TRBV25-1|13
TGTGCCAGCTCCCCGGGACAGCACTATGGCTACACCTTC
CASSPGQHYGYTF
>few|-|TRBJ2-3|TRBV3-1/TRBV3-2|16
TGTGCCAGCAGCCAAGGGACAGACTCTAGCACAGATACGCAGTATTTT
CASSQGTDSSTDTQYF
>-|-|TRBJ2-5|TRBV6-6|15
TGTGCCAGCAGTTACATCCAGGGGAGCCAAGAGACCCAGTACTTC
CASSYIQGSQETQYF
>-|TRBD1|TRBJ2-3|TRBV27|15
TGTGCCAGCAGTTATACAGGGGGCAGGACAGATACGCAGTATTTT
CASSYTGGRTDTQYF
>few|-|TRBJ2-2|TRBV29-1|14
TGCAGCGTTGAACCTTTTCCGAACACCGGGGAGCTGTTTTTT
CSVEPFPNTGELFF
>few|-|TRBJ2-1|TRBV6-6|16
TGTGCCAGCATCACGAAAGTTGGGCAGATCTACAATGAGCAGTTCTTC
CASITKVGQIYNEQFF
>-|-|TRBJ2-5|TRBV24-1|13
TGTGCCACCAGTGATGGGGCAGAAGAGACCCAGTACTTC
CATSDGAEETQYF
>-|-|TRBJ2-7|TRBV27|15
TGTGCCAGCAAGTCAGGGGCATTCGTTTCCTACGAGCAGTACTTC
CASKSGAFVSYEQYF
>-|-|TRBJ2-3|TRBV5-8|12
TGTGCCAGCAGCTCCGCCTGGCACGCCCGGTATTTT
CASSSAWHARYF
>-|-|TRBJ2-5|TRBV27|14
TGTGCCAGCAGTCCGATGGCCATCCCCGAGACCCAGTACTTC
CASSPMAIPETQYF
>-|-|TRBJ2-3|TRBV18|14
TGTGCCAGCTCACCAATTGACAGTACAGATACGCAGTATTTT
CASSPIDSTDTQYF
>-|-|TRBJ1-2|TRBV18|14
TGTGCCAGCTCACCACCCGGGAGCAACTATGGCTACACCTTC
CASSPPGSNYGYTF
>-|TRBD1|TRBJ1-5|TRBV19|15
TGTGCCAGTAGTATAAGGGGGCCGGCGGGGCAGCCCCAGCATTTT
CASSIRGPAGQPQHF
>once|TRBD1|TRBJ1-5|TRBV7-8|13
TGTGCCAGCAGCTTGGACAGGGATCAGCCCCAGCATTTT
CASSLDRDQPQHF
>once|-|TRBJ1-2|TRBV2|15
TGTGCCAGCAGTGAAAACGGGGTCGGTGGCTATGGCTACACCTTC
CASSENGVGGYGYTF
>-|TRBD1|TRBJ2-7|TRBV6-2/TRBV6-3|15
TGTGCCAGCAGTTACCCACAGGGGAAGGACTACGAGCAGTACTTC
CASSYPQGKDYEQYF
>-|-|TRBJ1-6|TRBV5-4|17
TGTGCCAGCAGCTCATGGGAGTCCCGATCCTATAATTCACCCCTCCACTTT
CASSSWESRSYNSPLHF
>-|-|TRBJ1-5|TRBV6-2/TRBV6-3|13
TGTGCCAGCAGTTATGGACTCAGCCAGCCCCAGCATTTT
CASSYGLSQPQHF
>-|TRBD1|TRBJ1-5|TRBV7-2|14
TGTGCCAGCAGCACCGGACAGGGTTATCAGCCCCAGCATTTT
CASSTGQGYQPQHF
>-|-|TRBJ1-1|TRBV6-6|13
TGTGCCAGCGGGGGGGGCTACGGAACGAAAGCTTTCTTT
CASGGGYGTKAFF
>many|-|TRBJ2-5|TRBV7-8|13
TGTGCCAGCGGCATGGGGGGGCTGGAGACCCAGTACTTC
CASGMGGLETQYF
>-|-|TRBJ1-2|TRBV5-5|13
TGTGCCAGCAGCTTGACAGGGACCTATGGCTACACCTTC
CASSLTGTYGYTF
>-|TRBD1|TRBJ2-2|TRBV10-1|15
TGCGCCAGCAGTGAGAGGACAGGGAACACCGGGGAGCTGTTTTTT
CASSERTGNTGELFF
>-|TRBD1|TRBJ1-4|TRBV4-2|18
TGTGCCAGCAGCCAAGCGACAGGGATAGTTGCAACTAATGAAAAACTGTTTTTT
CASSQATGIVATNEKLFF
>-|TRBD2|TRBJ2-3|TRBV11-3|16
TGTGCCAGCAGCTTGGGTATCGGGGGGGATGAAGATACGCAGTATTTT
CASSLGIGGDEDTQYF
>-|TRBD1|TRBJ2-7|TRBV11-2|14
TGTGCCAGCGCCTCGGACAGGGCTACCTACGAGCAGTACTTC
CASASDRATYEQYF
>-|-|TRBJ2-7|TRBV11-2|14
TGTGCCAGCAGCTTAGACAGGGTTTTTTACGAGCAGTACTTC
CASSLDRVFYEQYF
>few|-|TRBJ1-1|TRBV27|14
TGTGCCAGCGGATTAACAGGGTTGAACACTGAAGCTTTCTTT
CASGLTGLNTEAFF
>few|-|TRBJ2-7|TRBV6-2/TRBV6-3|17
TGTGCCAGCAGTAAACTGACAGGTCCCGCATCGTTCTACGAGCAGTACTTC
CASSKLTGPASFYEQYF
>once|TRBD1|TRBJ1-5|TRBV19|15
TGTGCCAGTAGTATTAGACAGGGGACAAATCAGCCCCAGCATTTT
CASSIRQGTNQPQHF
>-|-|TRBJ1-2|TRBV29-1|12
TGCAGCGTTTCTACAGGGACAAATGGCTACACCTTC
CSVSTGTNGYTF
>-|TRBD2|TRBJ2-7|TRBV7-8|16
TGTGCCAGCAGCTTAGGGACTAGCGGGGGGTTCTACGAGCAGTACTTC
CASSLGTSGGFYEQYF
>-|-|TRBJ1-5|TRBV11-2|15
TGTGCCAGCAGCCCCGGACTGGGAACCCATCAGCCCCAGCATTTT
CASSPGLGTHQPQHF
>-|-|TRBJ2-2|TRBV9|16
TGTGCCAGCAGCGTAGAAGGAGGGTCAAACACCGGGGAGCTGTTTTTT
CASSVEGGSNTGELFF
>-|-|TRBJ1-6|TRBV25-1|15
TGTGCCAGCAGTGAATCGGTTAGGGGTAATTCACCCCTCCACTTT
CASSESVRGNSPLHF
>-|TRBD2|TRBJ2-2|TRBV7-2|18
TGTGCCAGCAGCTTACTAGCGGGGGTTACCTCAAACACCGGGGAGCTGTTTTTT
CASSLLAGVTSNTGELFF
>-|TRBD1|TRBJ1-1|TRBV19|14
TGTGCCAGTAACCGGGACAGGATGAACACTGAAGCTTTCTTT
CASNRDRMNTEAFF